These T cell receptor beta chains were read from a single sample in a study of molecular identifiers for immune sequencing clone quantification. TCRdb ran MiXCR on the PCR reads and lists one entry per CDR3 protein. The top ten clones hold 0.85% to 0.9% of a sample with about 640,000 distinct CDR3 sequences, 15% to 20% of them seen once. Sequencing was performed on naive CD8+ T cells from blood, with Jurkat cell RNA spiked in. The receptors come from a human donor in good health. Some libraries in this study had Jurkat cell RNA spiked in. The conserved cysteine and the conserved F or W are not part of the CDR3 here. Each record gives: V gene, J gene, CDR3 protein.

V gene: TRBV28; J gene: TRBJ2-7; CDR3 protein: ASSKQATARYEQY
V gene: TRBV30; J gene: TRBJ2-7; CDR3 protein: AWSVDTGEQY
V gene: TRBV20-1; J gene: TRBJ1-2; CDR3 protein: SAPLTGEGYGYT
V gene: TRBV7-2; J gene: TRBJ1-4; CDR3 protein: ASSLLAGTYEKLF
V gene: TRBV7-9; J gene: TRBJ2-7; CDR3 protein: ASSLGGSGLAAEQY
V gene: TRBV7-8; J gene: TRBJ1-2; CDR3 protein: ASRLGGEGNYGYT
V gene: TRBV4-1; J gene: TRBJ2-7; CDR3 protein: ASSQDGRSNYEQY
V gene: TRBV28; J gene: TRBJ2-5; CDR3 protein: ASSLGGLTPEY
V gene: TRBV2; J gene: TRBJ1-3; CDR3 protein: ASNDGVGNTIY
V gene: TRBV6-4; J gene: TRBJ1-1; CDR3 protein: ATDDREWTEAF
V gene: TRBV7-8; J gene: TRBJ1-4; CDR3 protein: ASSLSPGTGNEKLF
V gene: TRBV6-2/TRBV6-3; J gene: TRBJ1-2; CDR3 protein: ASRTPGHGYT
V gene: TRBV7-9; J gene: TRBJ1-2; CDR3 protein: ASRFQVFGYT